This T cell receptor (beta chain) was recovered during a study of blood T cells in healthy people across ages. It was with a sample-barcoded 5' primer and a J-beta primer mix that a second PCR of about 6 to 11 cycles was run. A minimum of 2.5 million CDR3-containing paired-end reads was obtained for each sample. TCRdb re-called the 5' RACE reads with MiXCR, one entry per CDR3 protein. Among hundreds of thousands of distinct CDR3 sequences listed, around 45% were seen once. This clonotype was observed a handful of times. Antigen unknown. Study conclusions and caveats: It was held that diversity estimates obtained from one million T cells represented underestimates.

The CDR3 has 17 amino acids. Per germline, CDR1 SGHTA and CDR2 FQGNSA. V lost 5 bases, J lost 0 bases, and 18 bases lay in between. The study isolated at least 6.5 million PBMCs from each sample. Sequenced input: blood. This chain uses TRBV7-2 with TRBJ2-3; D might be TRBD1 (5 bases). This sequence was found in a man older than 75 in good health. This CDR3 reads CASSPQTTRASTDTQYF. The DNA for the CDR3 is TGTGCCAGCAGCCCTCAGACAACCAGGGCGAGCACAGATACGCAGTATTTT.